The entry that follows covers one TCR beta chain sequence. Its target is not known. Germline assignment: CDR1 SNHLY and CDR2 FYNNEI. This CDR3 is built from 14 residues. V lost 8 bases, J lost 1 base, and 14 bases lay in between. The sample is drawn from a study of cytomegalovirus exposure and HLA in healthy donors. Broader study findings: As a later analysis revealed, most CMV-associated TCR beta chains appeared HLA-restricted.

PCR amplification relied on 60 Vbeta primers (plus 13 Jbeta primers). Produced via immunoSEQ multiplex PCR; TCRdb's table is partial and in-frame only. The table lists around 180,000 clones, roughly 86% of them singletons, with roughly 5.2% in the top ten. The sequencing input was PBMCs. The V and J genes are TRBV2 and TRBJ2-5; TRBD1 is a possible D gene (6 bases). The TCR sequence derives from a girl aged 10 to 17 in good health and CMV-seropositive. As DNA, the CDR3 is TGTGCCAGCGGGTACAGGGCGGCCCAAGAGACCCAGTACTTC. It specifies CASGYRAAQETQYF. Complete variable domain (other parts from reference TRBV2 and TRBJ2-5): EPEVTQTPSHQVTQMGQEVILRCVPISNHLYFYWYRQILGQKVEFLVSFYNNEISEKSEIFDDQFSVERPDGSNFTLKIRSTKLEDSAMYFCASGYRAAQETQYFGPGTRLLVL.